The 22 T cell receptor beta chains listed next were all sequenced from one sample in a study of T cell responses to AZD1222 COVID-19 vaccine. This table comes from immunoSEQ multiplex PCR, and its TCRdb copy is limited to in-frame clones, with some not included. The sample has approximately 120,000 clones, about 90% seen once. This specimen consisted of peripheral blood, obtained on day 0 of AZD1222 vaccination. These receptors were collected from an adult in good health.

CDR3 coding DNA: TGTGCCAGCAGCTTACAGGGCACCGGGGAGCTGTTTTTT. Translating gives CASSLQGTGELFF. The chain couples TRBV7-3 to TRBJ2-2; D is possibly TRBD1 (5 bases). V dropped 2 bases and J dropped 4 bases, with 5 bases sitting between them. The V gene's germline CDR1 is SGHTA and CDR2 FQGTGA. The CDR3 is 13 residues long.

This chain uses TRBV28 with TRBJ1-1; 11 nucleotides match TRBD1. The CDR3 loop spans 15 amino acids. The trim removed 6 bases at V and 1 base at J, leaving 4 bases unmatched. Per the germline V gene, CDR1 is MDHEN and CDR2 is SYDVKM. CDR3 sequence: CASSPGTGGNTEAFF. In DNA form, the CDR3 reads TGTGCCAGCAGCCCCGGGACAGGGGGGAACACTGAAGCTTTCTTT.

The J gene is TRBJ1-5, the V gene TRBV7-2; 7 nucleotides align to TRBD1. The CDR3 is 14 amino acids. The germline V gene encodes CDR1 SGHTA and CDR2 FQGNSA. V lost 5 bases, J lost 3 bases, and 4 bases stayed unmatched. The CDR3 protein is CASSIGTDNQPQHF. The CDR3 DNA sequence: TGTGCCAGCAGCATAGGGACAGACAATCAGCCCCAGCATTTT.

The CDR3 region is CAWSSGGADTQYF. In DNA form, the CDR3 reads TGTGCCTGGAGTAGTGGGGGAGCAGATACGCAGTATTTT. The chain has TRBV30 and TRBJ2-3; the D gene could be TRBD1 or TRBD2 (5 bases each). There are 13 residues in the CDR3. In germline, CDR1 is GTSNPN, CDR2 SVGIG (reference sequence). Trimming removed 2 bases from V and 4 bases from J, with 10 bases in between. Complete variable domain (other parts from reference TRBV30 and TRBJ2-3): SQTIHQWPATLVQPVGSPLSLECTVEGTSNPNLYWYRQAAGRGLQLLFYSVGIGQISSEVPQNLSASRPQDRQFILSSKKLLLSDSGFYLCAWSSGGADTQYFGPGTRLTVL.

The gene calls are TRBV7-3 and TRBJ1-1; D unclear. The germline gives CDR1 SGHTA, CDR2 FQGTGA. The CDR3 loop spans 14 amino acids. V dropped 4 bases and J dropped 0 bases, with 9 bases sitting between them. CDR3 nucleotide sequence: TGTGCCAGCAGCTCCCAAGGCCTGAACACTGAAGCTTTCTTT. The encoded protein is CASSSQGLNTEAFF.

The V call is TRBV6-4, the J call TRBJ2-7, with D possibly TRBD2 on 5 matching bases. Trimming pared 3 bases from V and 6 bases from J, leaving 12 bases between. Germline values: CDR1 MRHNA, CDR2 SNTAGT. The CDR3 spans 13 residues. CDR3 DNA: TGTGCCAGCAGTGAAGCCCGGGGAACCGAGCAGTACTTC. Encoded protein: CASSEARGTEQYF.

V is TRBV5-1 and J is TRBJ2-3; D gene ambiguous. CDR1 is SGHRS and CDR2 is YFSETQ in the germline V gene. V lost 0 bases, J lost 0 bases, and 11 bases lay in between. This CDR3 spans 16 amino acids. CDR3 sequence: CASSLATLASTDTQYF. The DNA for the CDR3 is TGCGCCAGCAGCTTGGCCACCTTGGCTAGCACAGATACGCAGTATTTT.

This clone has a handful of counts. The chain joins TRBV3-1 (or the pseudogene TRBV3-2) to TRBJ1-2, with TRBD1 matching over 8 bases. J gave up 8 bases and V 4 bases, and 12 bases lay outside the gene matches. Germline lookup yields CDR1 LGHDT and CDR2 YNNKEL (reference sequence). CDR3 length: 15 amino acids. The CDR3 DNA sequence: TGTGCCAGCAGCCCCCGGACAGGGAACGAGGGAGGCTACACCTTC. Encoded protein: CASSPRTGNEGGYTF.

V and J are TRBV5-5 and TRBJ1-1; 8 positions match TRBD1. Germline assignment: CDR1 SGHKS and CDR2 YYEKEE (reference sequence). The trim removed 4 bases at V and 2 bases at J, leaving 4 bases unmatched. This CDR3 spans 14 amino acids. CDR3 loop: CASSKDRDNTEAFF. CDR3 bases: TGTGCCAGCAGCAAGGACAGGGATAACACTGAAGCTTTCTTT. The variable domain in full, with the rest retrieved from reference TRBV5-5 and TRBJ1-1, is DAGVTQSPTHLIKTRGQQVTLRCSPISGHKSVSWYQQVLGQGPQFIFQYYEKEERGRGNFPDRFSARQFPNYSSELNVNALLLGDSALYLCASSKDRDNTEAFFGQGTRLTVV.

The rearrangement uses TRBV6-2 or TRBV6-3 and TRBJ2-7, with D unclear. CDR1 MNHEY and CDR2 SVGEGT come from the germline V gene. Trimming took off 3 bases at V and 0 bases at J, with 12 bases between the two ends. The CDR3 length is 15 residues. The CDR3: CASSYLGPNSYEQYF. CDR3 nucleotide sequence: TGTGCCAGCAGTTATCTGGGCCCTAACTCCTACGAGCAGTACTTC.

As for this clone: One end of the junction fails to match germline, which may point to a read error. V and J are TRBV7-7 and TRBJ2-2, with D tentatively TRBD2 (5 bases). This CDR3 is 13 amino acids long. Germline assignment: CDR1 SSHAT and CDR2 FNYEAQ (reference sequence). For the CDR3, the DNA is TGTGCTAGCAGCCCGTCGGGGACCGGGGAGCTGTTTTTT. Protein: CASSPSGTGELFF.

This chain connects TRBV29-1 to TRBJ2-2; no firm D call. This CDR3 has 11 amino acids. The germline V and J ends were trimmed by 4 bases and 3 bases, with 3 bases remaining between them. CDR1 and CDR2 (germline): SQVTM, ANQGSEA. The CDR3 loop reads CSVADTGELFF. CDR3 DNA: TGCAGCGTTGCGGACACCGGGGAGCTGTTTTTT.

V is TRBV19 and J is TRBJ1-6; D uncertain. From germline, CDR1 is LNHDA and CDR2 SQIVND (reference sequence). Trimming cost V 7 bases and J 7 bases, with 11 bases left between them. This CDR3 has 13 residues. Here the CDR3 reads CASNQVWNSPLHF. The CDR3 nucleotides read TGTGCCAGTAATCAGGTCTGGAATTCACCCCTCCACTTT.

The rearrangement joins TRBV18 to TRBJ1-5; D remains ambiguous. V lost 6 bases to trimming and J lost 0 bases, with 12 bases between them. Germline-derived CDR1 and CDR2 are KGHSH and LQKENI. The CDR3 is made up of 15 amino acids. The CDR3 coding sequence is TGTGCCAGCTCCCCAGGACGGATTAGCAATCAGCCCCAGCATTTT. Amino acid sequence: CASSPGRISNQPQHF. The full variable domain, rest sourced from reference TRBV18 and TRBJ1-5, is NAGVMQNPRHLVRRRGQEARLRCSPMKGHSHVYWYRQLPEEGLKFMVYLQKENIIDESGMPKERFSAEFPKEGPSILRIQQVVRGDSAAYFCASSPGRISNQPQHFGDGTRLSIL.

This sequence joins TRBV7-9 and TRBJ2-3, with 7 bases identical to TRBD2. This CDR3 has 14 amino acids. Germline V CDR1 and CDR2: SEHNR, FQNEAQ (reference sequence). With 6 bases clipped from V and 4 bases from J, the junction kept 7 bases outside the gene matches. The CDR3, as DNA: TGTGCCAGCAGTCAAGGCGGGAGTGCAGATACGCAGTATTTT. Translating gives CASSQGGSADTQYF.

The chain joins TRBV9 to TRBJ2-2; possibly TRBD2 for D (5 bases). Germline V lookup: CDR1 SGDLS, CDR2 YYNGEE. The CDR3 contains 15 residues. V was shortened by 2 bases and J by 0 bases, with 8 bases between the two germline ends. The CDR3 sequence is CASSVTGANTGELFF. The CDR3 DNA sequence: TGTGCCAGCAGCGTCACCGGGGCGAACACCGGGGAGCTGTTTTTT.

CDR3 in amino acids: CASSQDLGQLNTEAFF. In DNA form, the CDR3 reads TGTGCCAGCAGCCAAGATTTAGGGCAGCTAAACACTGAAGCTTTCTTT. The rearrangement joins TRBV3-1 (or the pseudogene TRBV3-2) to TRBJ1-1; the D is unclear. V lost 0 bases to trimming and J lost 2 bases, with 13 bases between them. The CDR3 runs to 16 residues. CDR1 is LGHDT and CDR2 is YNNKEL in the germline V gene (reference sequence).

Note on this clone: The sample holds other DNA sequences that translate to the same CDR3. The chain is built from TRBV7-8 and TRBJ2-3; D remains ambiguous. This CDR3 spans 18 amino acids. With 1 base removed from V and 0 bases from J, the gap between germline ends came to 17 bases. Germline lookup yields CDR1 SGHVS and CDR2 FQNEAQ. The CDR3, as DNA: TGTGCCAGCAGCTTAGTGCCCCCGTACTCCACCAGCACAGATACGCAGTATTTT. Translating it yields CASSLVPPYSTSTDTQYF. The full variable domain, in which reference TRBV7-8 and TRBJ2-3 provide the parts outside the CDR3, is GAGVSQSPRYKVAKRGQDVALRCDPISGHVSLFWYQQALGQGPEFLTYFQNEAQLDKSGLPSDRFFAERPEGSVSTLKIQRTQQEDSAVYLCASSLVPPYSTSTDTQYFGPGTRLTVL.

The rearrangement joins TRBV30 to TRBJ1-1; D is possibly TRBD1 (6 bases). CDR3 length: 11 residues. Deletions cut 5 bases from V and 7 bases from J, with 11 bases between. CDR1 and CDR2 from the germline V gene are GTSNPN and SVGIG (reference sequence). Written as DNA, the CDR3 is TGTGCCTGGGGGGGGCGCTTTGAAGCTTTCTTT. This translates into CAWGGRFEAFF.

V gene TRBV7-8 combines with J gene TRBJ2-7; unclear D gene. The V end was cut by 2 bases, the J end by 2 bases, with 10 bases between. The CDR3 loop spans 14 amino acids. Germline assignment: CDR1 SGHVS and CDR2 FQNEAQ. CDR3 amino acids: CASSLTNGAYEQYF. The CDR3, as DNA: TGTGCCAGCAGCTTAACGAACGGTGCCTACGAGCAGTACTTC.

This sequence joins TRBV9 and TRBJ1-3, with D maybe TRBD1 (5 bases). The CDR3 totals 16 residues. V lost 0 bases, J lost 0 bases, and 10 bases lay in between. Germline V gene data show CDR1 as SGDLS and CDR2 as YYNGEE. DNA for the CDR3: TGTGCCAGCAGCGTAGGAGGGGTCCTCTCTGGAAACACCATATATTTT. Translating it yields CASSVGGVLSGNTIYF.

This clone was recorded a few times. The chain is built from TRBV7-8 and TRBJ2-7, with 9 bases matching TRBD1. The germline gives CDR1 SGHVS, CDR2 FQNEAQ. The CDR3 covers 15 residues. With 5 bases clipped from V and 1 base from J, the junction kept 6 bases outside the gene matches. Here the CDR3 DNA reads TGTGCCAGCAGCACCCTACAGGGGGCATCCTACGAGCAGTACTTC. It encodes CASSTLQGASYEQYF.